Sequencing of this TCR beta chain was carried out in a study of T cells in localized non-small cell lung cancer (dated by TCRdb to 2018 to 2020). Context from the whole study: T cell repertoires of about 240 early-stage NSCLC patients were analyzed, with tumors being compared against uninvolved tumor-adjacent lungs. The cohort consisted of 236 treatment-naive NSCLC patients whose localized lung tumors had been resected. Of the NSCLC patients, 129 were male and 85 to 110 were female, and the mean age was approximately 69 years.

The CDR3, from cysteine to phenylalanine, totals 15 residues. The retained sequence is limited to the CDR3, 45 bases, with the frame set at the first base. The germline V gene yields SGDLS for CDR1 and YYNGEE for CDR2. The trim is 0 bases for V and 3 bases for J, with a gap of 13 bases between the germline ends. The immunoSEQ Assay was used to sequence TCR beta CDR3 regions from DNA. Concerning the study's data processing: T cell density was computed as TCR beta template counts normalized to usable DNA estimated by amplifying housekeeping genes. The preseqR package was used to estimate richness by extrapolating to 400,000 templates for PBMC samples and to 120,000 templates for tissue samples. Clonality was defined as one minus Pielou's evenness. Differential abundance testing on productive amino-acid clonotypes, with a minimum total count of 5 and an alpha of 0.1, was used to identify tissue-enriched TCRs. The Jaccard Index and the Morisita Overlap Index were used to quantify repertoire overlap between compartments. GLIPH grouped TCR beta CDR3s together with public tetramer-defined viral CDR3s, and a viral motif had to include at least three viral sequences and also show V-gene enrichment. TCRdb re-hosts the immuneACCESS table, in-frame sequences only. Its copies lack some clones; in the studies checked, an unresolved V gene accounts for under half of them, and the cause for the rest is not known. V and J calls and clone size are given by that table; D and trimming were obtained from the DNA. The sample contains roughly 34,000 clones, about 85% of them found a single time. The leading ten clones occupy around a sixth of the sample.

At diagnosis, peripheral blood, uninvolved tumor-adjacent lung and tumor were collected and were preserved as a mix of fresh-frozen and FFPE material. For TCR repertoire profiling, the blood samples were analyzed as peripheral blood mononuclear cells. As to this clone: The antigen this receptor binds is unknown. Qualities for individual bases were not recorded, and no much larger clone is one base off.

Broad study findings and their caveats: Because multi-region tumor sequencing was not performed, intratumor heterogeneity could not be ruled out. Uninvolved tumor-adjacent lung showed the highest T cell clonality, higher than tumor, which suggests more focused antigenic responses in the adjacent lung. A median of about 50 of the top 100 tumor clones turned up in the paired uninvolved adjacent lung, and 25 to 35 of those clones also ranked among the top 100 of that same adjacent lung. Longer overall survival was associated with higher blood T cell density, whereas shorter survival was associated with higher adjacent-lung clonality. Because of the exploratory design, TCR variables were selected using unadjusted p-values without false-discovery rate correction.

The sample was peripheral blood mononuclear cells, taken before any cancer treatment. Recombination joined TRBV9 with TRBJ2-7; a tentative D match to TRBD1 spans 6 bases. The TCR was taken from a man aged 35 to 69 with stage III lung adenocarcinoma. The bases read TGTGCCAGCAGCGTAGGGCAGGGGCTTTTCTACGAGCAGTACTTC. It translates as CASSVGQGLFYEQYF.